The T cell receptor (beta chain) described here comes from a study of blood T cells in healthy people across ages. Overall study results and limits: Roughly linear declines in TCR beta diversity per million T cells occurred with age. Expanded clonotype changes were possibly confounded by unknown donor CMV status.

A word on this clonotype: Its antigen is undetermined.

Next came a second PCR, run for about 6 to 12 cycles, which used a sample-barcoded 5' primer along with a J-beta primer mix. Unique molecular identifiers of 12 random nucleotides labeled each cDNA. TCRdb analysed the 5' RACE reads with MiXCR anew, one entry per CDR3 protein. The table shows roughly 860,000 distinct CDR3 sequences, with roughly 60% occurring only once. The total RNA that was extracted per sample amounted to at least 5 micrograms. The germline CDR1 and CDR2 sequences are MNHEY and SMNVEV (reference sequence). Between the trimmed V and J ends, which lost 0 bases and 8 bases, there was a span of 14 bases. This CDR3 is 15 amino acids long.

The sequencing input was blood. The receptor was isolated from a man aged 25-45 years in good health. The genes are TRBV27 and TRBJ2-1; no clear D gene. CDR3 loop: CASSLSIVRSDEQFF. The CDR3 DNA is TGTGCCAGCAGTTTATCGATTGTAAGGTCCGATGAGCAGTTCTTC.